This T cell receptor (beta chain) was captured in a study of regulatory T cells in long-lasting Graves disease. Study findings and constraints: Less diverse TCR repertoires were seen in persistent Graves' patients than in newly diagnosed ones.

The CDR3 is 17 residues long. Germline values: CDR1 MDHEN, CDR2 SYDVKM. Trimming shortened V by 2 bases and J by 4 bases, and 18 bases separated the two germline ends. Construction of TCR beta libraries relied on iRepertoire HTBI primers and on Arm-PCR targeting CDR3 regions. TCRdb independently ran MiXCR on the multiplex PCR reads; one entry per CDR3 protein. Among some 490,000 distinct CDR3 sequences listed, around 12% were seen once. This clonotype was found many times. Its specificity is unknown. Indicated time point: newly diagnosed GD, antithyroid drugs for less than 3 months. The TCR library used RNA extracted from PBMCs. The same sample was also studied in work on T cells in Graves' hyperthyroidism and ophthalmopathy. That report adds: Patients between 18 and 65 years old had hyperthyroidism, newly diagnosed and lasting under 2 months. First-round RT-PCR targeting the TCR CDR3 was performed with the HTBI primer set.

Specimen: peripheral blood mononuclear cells (PBMCs), collected at new diagnosis, from a patient treated with antithyroid drugs. The clonotype comes from a woman aged 30 to 39 with Graves disease. The chain is built from TRBV28 and TRBJ2-1, with D perhaps assigned TRBD1 or TRBD2 (6 bases each). CDR3 protein: CASSLVPRGLGYNEQFF. The CDR3 DNA follows: TGTGCCAGCAGTTTAGTCCCCCGGGGGCTGGGGTACAATGAGCAGTTCTTC. Based on the CDR3 plus reference TRBV28 and TRBJ2-1, the full variable domain is DVKVTQSSRYLVKRTGEKVFLECVQDMDHENMFWYRQDPGLGLRLIYFSYDVKMKEKGDIPEGYSVSREKKERFSLILESASTNQTSMYLCASSLVPRGLGYNEQFFGPGTRLTVL.